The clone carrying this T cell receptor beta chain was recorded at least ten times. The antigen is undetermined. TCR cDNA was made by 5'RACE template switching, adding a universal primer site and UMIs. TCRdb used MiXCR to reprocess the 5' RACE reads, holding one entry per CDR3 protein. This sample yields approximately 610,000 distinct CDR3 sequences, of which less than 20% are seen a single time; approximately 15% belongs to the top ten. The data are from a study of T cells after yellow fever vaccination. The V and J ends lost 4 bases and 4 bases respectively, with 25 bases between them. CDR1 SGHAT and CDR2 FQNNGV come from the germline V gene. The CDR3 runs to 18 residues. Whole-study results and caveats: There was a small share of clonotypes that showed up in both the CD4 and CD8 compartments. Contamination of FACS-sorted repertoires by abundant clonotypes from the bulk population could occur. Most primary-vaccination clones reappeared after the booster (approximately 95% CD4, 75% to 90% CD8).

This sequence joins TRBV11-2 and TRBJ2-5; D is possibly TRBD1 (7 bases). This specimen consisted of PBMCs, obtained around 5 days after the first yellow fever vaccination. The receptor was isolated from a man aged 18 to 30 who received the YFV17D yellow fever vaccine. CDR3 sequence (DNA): TGTGCCAGCAGCTCCAGTTGGAGGGGGCACGGGATGCGAGAGACCCAGTACTTC. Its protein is CASSSSWRGHGMRETQYF.